This TCR beta chain emerged from a study of blood T cells in healthy people across ages (dated by TCRdb to 2013 to 2016). Regarding the complete study: Template switching captured roughly one uniquely barcoded TCR beta cDNA molecule per two T cells in model experiments. Two additional independent replicas of 1 million unique cDNA reads from the same blood draw were analyzed for two donors (one aged 18 to 30 and one aged 80 or older). Using deep sequencing normalized with unique cDNA molecular identifiers, the study measured how TCR beta repertoire diversity changes with age. Donors were grouped into four age groups: young (average 16 years), middle-aged (about 40), aged (62) and long-lived (about 89). The paper as a whole reports these results and caveats: Compared with the aged group, the long-lived group had more naive CD4+ T cells, fewer expanded clones and increased TCR diversity, suggesting age selection. Estimates of total diversity based on one million sequenced T cells were regarded as lower bounds and as underestimates. The percentage of naive T cells measured by flow cytometry correlated strongly with observed TCR beta diversity. Observed TCR beta diversity per million T cells fell roughly linearly with age, and a significant reduction was already apparent by age around 40. Bulk unsorted PBMC profiling prevented conclusive comparison of naive and antigen-experienced compartments. The CMV infection status of donors was not known, potentially confounding age-related changes in expanded clonotypes.

Systemically healthy Caucasian individuals from Russia, some 40 in total and aged roughly 6 to 100 years, were included as donors. Each donor gave ten milliliters of peripheral blood, drawn into EDTA-treated Vacutainer tubes. PBMCs were isolated by Ficoll-Paque density-gradient centrifugation, with at least 6 million obtained per sample. Total RNA was extracted from PBMCs with Trizol reagent, with at least 6 micrograms obtained per sample. The percentages of naive CD45RAhigh/CD27high T cells were determined by flow cytometry on a PBMC aliquot from every donor. On this clonotype: The specificity of this receptor is unknown. Per-base qualities were not stored, and no clone one base away is much larger.

Trimming takes 5 bases from V and 6 bases from J, and the germline ends sit 20 bases apart. Including cysteine and phenylalanine, the CDR3 has 15 amino acids. Only CDR3 DNA is held: 45 bases, read in frame from base 1. From the germline V gene, CDR1 is SGHAT and CDR2 is FQNNGV. Library preparation used 5' RACE. Sequencing was carried out with an Illumina HiSeq 2500. A second PCR of roughly 6 to 11 cycles was run with a J-beta primer mix and a sample-barcoded 5' primer. A template-switch 5' adaptor carrying 12 random nucleotides introduced a unique molecular identifier onto each TCR beta cDNA molecule. Each sample yielded at least 3 million CDR3-containing paired-end reads. All of the RNA was converted into first-strand cDNA using the Mint cDNA synthesis kit, with a TRBC-specific oligonucleotide serving as the primer. Following uracil-DNA glycosylase treatment, all cDNA underwent a first 18-cycle PCR with the universal primers M1SS and BC2_uni_R. The paper's data handling went like this. Each sample was normalized by randomly selecting 1 million high-quality reads, each carrying a distinct molecular identifier. Instead of being binned into consensus sequences, reads with shared molecular identifiers were discarded. MiTCR, with a Q25 quality threshold and the strictest error-elimination algorithm, was used for CDR3 identification, clonotype clustering and error correction. A nonparametric unseen species model with Euler transformation was used to estimate lower-bound total TCR beta diversity. The public reads were quality trimmed at Q25 with fastp and then assembled into clones with MiXCR by TCRdb, keeping productive beta chains. Duplicate CDR3 protein sequences are folded into a single record with the most common DNA and genes. V and J calls and clone size were set by TCRdb, not the authors. The sample contains approximately 780,000 distinct CDR3 sequences, about a quarter of them found a single time. Around 3% of the sample is taken by the ten largest.

These data also formed part of another study, on T cells of mothers and their children. As noted in the second study: Nine systemically healthy Caucasian individuals served as donors, namely three mothers together with their six children. cDNA synthesis consumed the entire amount of extracted RNA, loaded at about 1.5 ug RNA in each 15 ul reaction. In the second PCR, the M1S primer introduced both the sample barcodes and 2-4 random nucleotides. More than 9 million TCR beta CDR3 reads were obtained from each mother, and several million reads were obtained from each child. TCR recombination output is similarly shaped by thymic selection in related and unrelated pairs, with a minor effect exerted by inherited differences. Normalized repertoire overlap was always found to be slightly, but never significantly, higher in related mother-child pairs than in unrelated mother-child pairs. With a sensitivity of about 100 clones per million clonotypes, no persistent microchimeric T cell clones were detected. To look for features that set related mother-child pairs apart from unrelated individuals, the researchers ran deep NGS to compare the TCR beta repertoires of mothers and children. The mean age was around 40 +/- 4 years for the mothers and around 11 +/- 4 years for the children. After adapter ligation was performed with NEBNext reagents, the libraries were sequenced on an Illumina HiSeq 2000 with 100+100 nt paired-end reads. To avoid cross-contamination, the mother libraries and the child libraries were prepared a month apart and sequenced in separate runs. Each donor had between about 450,000 and 2,100,000 distinct TCR beta clonotypes identified. Naive TCR beta clonotypes were estimated from low-frequency clonotypes matched to each donor's FACS-determined naive share, without sorting.

The sequenced sample was blood. The TCR originated in a boy between 10 and 17 years old in good health. The chain employs TRBV11-2 and TRBJ2-7; a weak D assignment points to TRBD1 (6 bases agree). For the CDR3, the sequence is CASSQITGTVGEQYF. The DNA is as follows: TGTGCCAGCAGCCAAATTACAGGGACGGTTGGCGAGCAGTACTTC.